These T cell receptor beta chains were read from a single sample in a study of blood T cell repertoires in COVID-19. The method was immunoSEQ multiplex PCR; TCRdb's version includes in-frame clones alone and lacks a portion of them. The data hold about 120,000 clones, with over 75% observed a single time. Sequencing was carried out using peripheral blood. Source of these receptors: an elderly man with active or convalescent COVID-19. CDR3s include the opening cysteine and the closing phenylalanine or tryptophan. The D gene is left open where the match is weak. For some rows the clone size is stated as once, few or many, or as a class when expanded; others skip it.

D,size,V,J,CDR3,DNA
.,.,TRBV6-5,TRBJ1-1,CASSYRVYTEAFF,TGTGCCAGCAGTTACCGAGTATACACTGAAGCTTTCTTT
TRBD1,.,TRBV5-8,TRBJ1-2,CASSLRRRQGNYGYTF,TGTGCCAGCAGTTTAAGACGCCGACAGGGGAACTATGGCTACACCTTC
.,many,TRBV5-6,TRBJ1-5,CASSRRGGLDQPQHF,TGTGCCAGCAGCCGGAGGGGGGGGCTTGATCAGCCCCAGCATTTT
.,.,TRBV30,TRBJ2-3,CAWSKGGPTDTQYF,TGTGCCTGGAGTAAGGGGGGGCCCACAGATACGCAGTATTTT
.,.,TRBV3-1/TRBV3-2,TRBJ1-2,CASSGLTGDGYTF,TGTGCCAGCAGCGGATTAACGGGGGATGGCTACACCTTC
.,.,TRBV5-4,TRBJ2-5,CASNHRAASSETQYF,TGTGCCAGCAATCACAGGGCGGCGTCCTCAGAGACCCAGTACTTC
.,.,TRBV9,TRBJ1-2,CASSDPGYGGYTF,TGTGCCAGCAGCGACCCAGGGTATGGGGGCTACACCTTC
.,once,TRBV5-4,TRBJ2-3,CASSSGGRGANTQYF,TGTGCCAGCAGCTCGGGGGGTAGGGGGGCAAATACGCAGTATTTT
TRBD1,once,TRBV11-1,TRBJ1-6,CASSLRDRGRPLHF,TGTGCCAGCAGCCTCCGGGACAGGGGCCGACCCCTCCACTTT
TRBD1,.,TRBV29-1,TRBJ2-4,CSVRDRVNIQYF,TGCAGCGTCCGGGACAGAGTAAACATTCAGTACTTC
TRBD2,.,TRBV7-9,TRBJ2-1,CASSSRLASGRGEQFF,TGTGCCAGCAGCAGTCGACTAGCGTCCGGACGGGGTGAGCAGTTCTTC